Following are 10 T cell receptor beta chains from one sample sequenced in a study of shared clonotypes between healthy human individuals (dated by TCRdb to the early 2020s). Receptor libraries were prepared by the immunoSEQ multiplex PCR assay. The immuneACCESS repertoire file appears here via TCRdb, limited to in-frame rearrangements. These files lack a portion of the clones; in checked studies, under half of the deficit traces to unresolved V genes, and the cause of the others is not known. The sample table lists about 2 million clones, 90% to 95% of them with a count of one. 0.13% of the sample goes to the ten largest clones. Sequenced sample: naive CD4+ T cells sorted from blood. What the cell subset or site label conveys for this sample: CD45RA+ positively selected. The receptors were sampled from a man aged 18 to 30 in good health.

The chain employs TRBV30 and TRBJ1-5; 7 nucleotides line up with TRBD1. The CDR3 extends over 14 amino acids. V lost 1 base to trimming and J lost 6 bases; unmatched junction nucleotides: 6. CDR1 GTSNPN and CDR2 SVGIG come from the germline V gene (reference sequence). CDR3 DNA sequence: TGTGCCTGGAGTGGGGACAGTACGGGTCAGCCCCAGCATTTT. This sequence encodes CAWSGDSTGQPQHF.

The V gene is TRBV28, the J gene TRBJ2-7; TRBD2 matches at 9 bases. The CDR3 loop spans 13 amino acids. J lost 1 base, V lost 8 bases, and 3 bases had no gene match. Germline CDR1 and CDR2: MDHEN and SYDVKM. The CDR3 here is CASQAGGSYEQYF. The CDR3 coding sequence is TGTGCCAGCCAAGCGGGGGGATCCTACGAGCAGTACTTC. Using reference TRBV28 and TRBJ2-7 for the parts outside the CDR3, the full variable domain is DVKVTQSSRYLVKRTGEKVFLECVQDMDHENMFWYRQDPGLGLRLIYFSYDVKMKEKGDIPEGYSVSREKKERFSLILESASTNQTSMYLCASQAGGSYEQYFGPGTRLTVT.

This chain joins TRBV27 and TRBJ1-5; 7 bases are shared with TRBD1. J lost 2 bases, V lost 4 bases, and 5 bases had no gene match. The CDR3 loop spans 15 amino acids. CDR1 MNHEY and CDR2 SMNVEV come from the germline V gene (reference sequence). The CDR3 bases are TGTGCCAGCAGTTCTCTCGACAGGGGCAATCAGCCCCAGCATTTT. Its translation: CASSSLDRGNQPQHF.

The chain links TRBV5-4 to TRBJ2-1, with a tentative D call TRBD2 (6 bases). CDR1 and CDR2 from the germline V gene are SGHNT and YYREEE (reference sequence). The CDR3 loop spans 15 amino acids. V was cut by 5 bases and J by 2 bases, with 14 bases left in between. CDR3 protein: CASSWDSQAYNEQFF. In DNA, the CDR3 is TGTGCCAGCAGTTGGGACTCACAGGCCTACAATGAGCAGTTCTTC.

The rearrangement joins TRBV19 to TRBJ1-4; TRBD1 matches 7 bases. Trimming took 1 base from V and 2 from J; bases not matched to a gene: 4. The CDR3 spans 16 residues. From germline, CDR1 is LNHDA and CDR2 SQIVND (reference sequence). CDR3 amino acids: CASSIGAGGTNEKLFF. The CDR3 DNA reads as TGTGCCAGTAGTATAGGTGCAGGGGGTACTAATGAAAAACTGTTTTTT.

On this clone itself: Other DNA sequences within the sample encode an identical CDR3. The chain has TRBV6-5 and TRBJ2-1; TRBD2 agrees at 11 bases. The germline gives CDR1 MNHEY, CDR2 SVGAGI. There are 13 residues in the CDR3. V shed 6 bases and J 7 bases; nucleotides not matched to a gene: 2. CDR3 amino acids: CASRRTSGNEQFF. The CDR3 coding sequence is TGTGCCAGCAGAAGGACTAGCGGGAATGAGCAGTTCTTC.

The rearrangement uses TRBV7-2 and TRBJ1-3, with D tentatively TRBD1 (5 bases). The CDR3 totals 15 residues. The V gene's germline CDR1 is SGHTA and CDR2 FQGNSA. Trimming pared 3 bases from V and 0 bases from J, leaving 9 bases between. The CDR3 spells CASSFLGGSGNTIYF. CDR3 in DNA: TGTGCCAGCAGCTTTCTGGGGGGCTCTGGAAACACCATATATTTT.

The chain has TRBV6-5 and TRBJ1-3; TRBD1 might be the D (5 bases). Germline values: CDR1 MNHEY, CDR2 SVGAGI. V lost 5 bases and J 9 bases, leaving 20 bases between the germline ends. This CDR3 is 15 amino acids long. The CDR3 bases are TGTGCCAGCAGTCGCGCTAAGGGACTAGAAGGCACCATATATTTT. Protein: CASSRAKGLEGTIYF.

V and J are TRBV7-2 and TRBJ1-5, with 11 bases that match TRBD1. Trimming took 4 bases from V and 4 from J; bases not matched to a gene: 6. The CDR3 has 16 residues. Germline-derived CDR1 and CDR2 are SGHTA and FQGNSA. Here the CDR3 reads CASSSQGQGVNQPQHF. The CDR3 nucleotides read TGTGCCAGCAGCTCCCAGGGACAGGGGGTAAATCAGCCCCAGCATTTT.

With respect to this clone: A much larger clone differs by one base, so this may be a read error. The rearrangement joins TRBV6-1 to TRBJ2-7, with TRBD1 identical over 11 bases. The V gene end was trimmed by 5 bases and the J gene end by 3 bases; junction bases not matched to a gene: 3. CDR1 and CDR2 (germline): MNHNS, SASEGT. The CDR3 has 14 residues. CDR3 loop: CASSTGTGGYEQYF. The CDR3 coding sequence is TGTGCCAGCAGTACCGGGACAGGGGGCTACGAGCAGTACTTC.